This entry lists 30 T cell receptor beta chains sequenced from one sample in a study of neurological immune-mediated disorders. TCRdb reprocessed the 5' RACE reads via MiXCR and lists one record per CDR3 protein. This table has fewer than 55,000 distinct CDR3 sequences, about 6% appearing once. The sequenced sample consisted of CD4+ T cells from blood. The receptors were gathered from a woman in her 40s in good health.

This clonotype was counted ten times or more. The V call is TRBV10-2, the J call TRBJ2-5, with 9 nucleotides matching TRBD1. V lost 4 bases to trimming and J lost 5 bases; unmatched junction nucleotides: 2. This CDR3 is built from 13 residues. Germline CDR1 is WSHSY and CDR2 is SAAADI. The CDR3 sequence is CASSGDRVETQYF. Here the CDR3 DNA reads TGCGCCAGCAGTGGGGACAGGGTGGAGACCCAGTACTTC.

This clonotype has at least ten counts. CDR3 protein: CASSPALISTGRAKNIQYF. In nucleotides, the CDR3 is TGTGCCAGCAGCCCGGCCCTTATTTCGACAGGGCGGGCCAAAAACATTCAGTACTTC. This chain joins TRBV3-1 and TRBJ2-4, with 7 bases that match TRBD1. J was trimmed by 1 base and V by 4 bases; bases with no gene match: 16. The CDR3 totals 19 residues. Germline V CDR1 and CDR2: LGHDT, YNNKEL (reference sequence).

CDR3 nucleotides: TGTGCCAGCAGGGACACCCGGCCTAACTATGGCTACACCTTC. Translation gives CASRDTRPNYGYTF. The chain employs TRBV6-1 and TRBJ1-2; a possible D gene is TRBD1 (5 bases). Trimming cost V 6 bases and J 0 bases, with 11 bases left between them. This CDR3 has 14 amino acids. The germline CDR1 and CDR2 sequences are MNHNS and SASEGT.

The sample holds many counts of this clonotype. The J gene is TRBJ2-7, the V gene TRBV28, with 11 nucleotides matching TRBD1. The CDR3 is made up of 14 amino acids. From germline, CDR1 is MDHEN and CDR2 SYDVKM. V lost 7 bases to trimming and J lost 4 bases; unmatched junction nucleotides: 6. In DNA form, the CDR3 reads TGTGCCAGCACGAAAGGGACAGGGGGATACGAGCAGTACTTC. Protein product: CASTKGTGGYEQYF.

This clonotype was recorded many times. The chain carries TRBV29-1 and TRBJ2-3, with D tentatively TRBD2 (5 bases). V lost 1 base, J lost 11 bases, and 10 bases lay in between. Germline CDR1 reads SQVTM; CDR2 reads ANQGSEA. The CDR3 is made up of 11 amino acids. The CDR3 reads CSVEASRKQYF. CDR3 nucleotides: TGCAGCGTTGAAGCTAGCAGAAAGCAGTATTTT.

This clonotype was seen many times. This chain uses TRBV12-3 or TRBV12-4 with TRBJ2-1, with D maybe TRBD2 (6 bases). CDR3 length: 15 residues. The ends were cut back, 7 bases at V and 4 bases at J, with 17 bases in the middle. DNA of the CDR3: TGTGCCAGCACCCTATTGACCGGGGGTTACAATGAGCAGTTCTTC. It is translated as CASTLLTGGYNEQFF.

This clonotype occurred many times. The chain carries TRBV5-1 and TRBJ2-7; D perhaps matches TRBD2 (6 bases). V lost 2 bases, J lost 4 bases, and 13 bases lay in between. This CDR3 is built from 14 residues. Looked up from germline, CDR1 is SGHRS and CDR2 is YFSETQ. The CDR3 reads CASSLIAGKYEQYF. CDR3 DNA sequence: TGCGCCAGCAGCTTAATCGCGGGAAAATACGAGCAGTACTTC.

In its sample, this clonotype was seen many times. This sequence joins TRBV10-3 and TRBJ2-5; D is perhaps TRBD1 (5 bases). The V end lost 5 bases, the J end lost 1 base, and 8 bases lay between the germline ends. Germline lookup yields CDR1 ENHRY and CDR2 SYGVKD. The CDR3 length is 13 residues. Here the CDR3 reads CAISTGFQETQYF. The CDR3 nucleotides read TGTGCCATCAGTACAGGATTCCAAGAGACCCAGTACTTC.

This clonotype appeared many times. V and J are TRBV7-2 and TRBJ2-1, with D tentatively TRBD1 or TRBD2 (5 bases each). Germline loops: CDR1 SGHTA, CDR2 FQGNSA. Trimming took 6 bases from V and 4 from J, leaving 16 bases between them. This CDR3 contains 15 residues. CDR3 protein: CASSWGTRAYNEQFF. DNA for the CDR3: TGTGCCAGCAGTTGGGGGACGCGGGCTTACAATGAGCAGTTCTTC.

This clonotype occurred once. A junction boundary mismatches the germline segment, possibly from a read error. The J gene is TRBJ2-1, the V gene TRBV18; 10 nucleotides match TRBD1. The germline V gene has CDR1 KGHSH and CDR2 LQKENI. CDR3 length: 15 residues. The CDR3 loop reads CASSTTGQGSVEQFF. For the CDR3, the DNA is TGTGCCAGCTCAACCACGGGACAGGGGTCGGTTGAGCAGTTCTTT.

This clonotype was recorded many times. The chain uses TRBV7-2 and TRBJ2-3; a weak D match, TRBD2 (6 bases). V lost 6 bases to trimming and J lost 4 bases, with 17 bases between them. This CDR3 is 15 amino acids long. Germline CDR1 and CDR2: SGHTA and FQGNSA. The CDR3 sequence is CASSPLGWEADTQYF. The CDR3, as DNA: TGTGCCAGCAGTCCCCTGGGTTGGGAGGCAGATACGCAGTATTTT.

This clonotype was recorded many times. Here the CDR3 reads CSAWGGRSLSGNTIYF. DNA for the CDR3: TGCAGTGCTTGGGGTGGCCGATCTCTCTCTGGAAACACCATATATTTT. This rearrangement joins TRBV20-1 to TRBJ1-3; D not certain. Deletions cut 5 bases from V and 0 bases from J, with 17 bases between. In germline, CDR1 is DFQATT, CDR2 SNEGSKA (reference sequence). The CDR3 covers 16 residues.

Many counts were recorded for this clonotype. The chain is built from TRBV28 and TRBJ1-2; D gene ambiguous. CDR1 and CDR2 (germline): MDHEN, SYDVKM. This CDR3 spans 11 amino acids. Trimming removed 2 bases from V and 2 bases from J, with 0 bases in between. CDR3 loop: CASSLNYGYTF. In DNA form, the CDR3 reads TGTGCCAGCAGTTTAAACTATGGCTACACCTTC.

This clonotype was detected ten times or more. The chain joins TRBV7-2 to TRBJ2-5; 10 nucleotides line up with TRBD2. V gave up 1 base and J gave up 4 bases; unmatched junction bases: 0. Germline V lookup: CDR1 SGHTA, CDR2 FQGNSA. The CDR3 contains 14 residues. This chain's CDR3 is CASSLGLAGETQYF. The CDR3 nucleotides are TGTGCCAGCAGCTTAGGACTAGCGGGAGAGACCCAGTACTTC.

This clonotype was counted at least ten times. V and J are TRBV7-2 and TRBJ2-1; D is unresolved. Between the trimmed V and J ends, which lost 5 bases and 7 bases, there was a span of 12 bases. This CDR3 comprises 13 residues. CDR1 is SGHTA and CDR2 is FQGNSA in the germline V gene. In DNA form, the CDR3 reads TGTGCCAGCAGCCTCCCCGTAGTAAATGAGCAGTTCTTC. Translation gives CASSLPVVNEQFF.

Turning to this clonotype: One junction end disagrees with the germline gene, perhaps due to a read error. The chain carries TRBV28 and TRBJ2-3; D gene unclear. The CDR3 sequence is 11 residues long. Germline V gene sequence: CDR1 MDHEN, CDR2 SYDVKM. Here the CDR3 DNA reads TGTGCCAACAGTTCGGAGAATACGCAGTATTTT. Protein sequence: CANSSENTQYF.

The chain combines TRBV4-1 with TRBJ2-1; a weak D match, TRBD1 (6 bases). This CDR3 is 12 amino acids long. Germline V lookup: CDR1 MGHRA, CDR2 YSYEKL. Trimming left V 3 bases short and J 10 bases short, with 10 bases between. DNA for the CDR3: TGCGCCAGCAGCCACCTCGGACAGGAGCAGTTCTTC. Translation gives CASSHLGQEQFF.

The CDR3 bases are TGTGCCAGTAGTTGGGGGACAGGCACTGAAGCTTTCTTT. Translated: CASSWGTGTEAFF. The rearrangement joins TRBV19 to TRBJ1-1; the match to TRBD1 covers 8 bases. This CDR3 has 13 amino acids. The V gene's germline CDR1 is LNHDA and CDR2 SQIVND (reference sequence). V trimming: 5 bases; J trimming: 4 bases; junction bases outside the gene matches: 3.

The table lists this clonotype with many counts. CDR3 in DNA: TGCGCCAGCAACCAACTAGGCGGGAGAGCTTACAATGAGCAGTTCTTC. Residues: CASNQLGGRAYNEQFF. The chain is built from TRBV5-1 and TRBJ2-1; TRBD2 aligns across 7 bases. V trimming: 6 bases; J trimming: 4 bases; junction bases outside the gene matches: 13. Germline CDR1 reads SGHRS; CDR2 reads YFSETQ. CDR3 length: 16 residues.

The V call is TRBV10-3, the J call TRBJ2-7, with TRBD2 identical over 8 bases. This CDR3 spans 16 amino acids. Germline V gene sequence: CDR1 ENHRY, CDR2 SYGVKD. V trimming: 7 bases; J trimming: 5 bases; junction bases outside the gene matches: 16. This CDR3 is CAIKGTRWRAENEQYF. The DNA of the CDR3 is TGTGCCATCAAAGGGACTAGATGGAGGGCCGAGAACGAGCAGTACTTC.

This sequence joins TRBV27 and TRBJ1-4; 8 bases line up with TRBD1. Per germline, CDR1 MNHEY and CDR2 SMNVEV (reference sequence). The V gene end was trimmed by 5 bases and the J gene end by 6 bases; junction bases not matched to a gene: 5. There are 14 residues in the CDR3. In DNA, the CDR3 is TGTGCCAGCAGTAGGGACAGGCCGTATGAAAAACTGTTTTTT. It is translated as CASSRDRPYEKLFF. Variable domain in full (rest from reference TRBV27 and TRBJ1-4): EAQVTQNPRYLITVTGKKLTVTCSQNMNHEYMSWYRQDPGLGLRQIYYSMNVEVTDKGDVPEGYKVSRKEKRNFPLILESPSPNQTSLYFCASSRDRPYEKLFFGSGTQLSVL.

This clonotype has ten or more counts. The CDR3 coding sequence is TGCGCCAGCAGCGCCGGGATGTTGGGATACAATGAGCAGTTCTTC. This gives the protein CASSAGMLGYNEQFF. This chain links TRBV10-2 with TRBJ2-1; possibly TRBD2 for D (5 bases). The CDR3 is made up of 15 amino acids. V gave up 6 bases and J gave up 4 bases, with 16 bases separating them. Germline CDR1 reads WSHSY; CDR2 reads SAAADI.

This clonotype was seen many times. V usage is TRBV5-6 and J usage is TRBJ1-2, with TRBD1 matching 9 bases. Germline loops: CDR1 SGHDT, CDR2 YYEEEE. This CDR3 comprises 14 residues. The trim removed 4 bases at V and 3 bases at J, leaving 4 bases unmatched. This CDR3 reads CASSRQGVDYGYTF. The CDR3 DNA reads TGTGCCAGCAGCCGACAGGGGGTGGACTATGGCTACACCTTC.

The gene calls are TRBV5-1 and TRBJ2-1; the match to TRBD1 covers 8 bases. J lost 3 bases, V lost 0 bases, and 2 bases had no gene match. CDR1 and CDR2 (germline): SGHRS, YFSETQ. This CDR3 contains 15 residues. The CDR3 spells CASSLEDRDYNEQFF. The DNA for the CDR3 is TGCGCCAGCAGCTTGGAGGACAGGGACTACAATGAGCAGTTCTTC.

This clonotype was observed many times. The chain employs TRBV5-1 and TRBJ2-7, with D perhaps TRBD1 (5 bases). With 0 bases removed from V and 5 bases from J, the gap between germline ends came to 15 bases. The CDR3 consists of 15 residues. Germline CDR1 is SGHRS and CDR2 is YFSETQ. The CDR3 coding sequence is TGCGCCAGCAGCTTGGGTTCAGGGTTATGGGACGAGCAGTACTTC. Translating it yields CASSLGSGLWDEQYF. Based on the CDR3 plus reference TRBV5-1 and TRBJ2-7, the full variable domain is KAGVTQTPRYLIKTRGQQVTLSCSPISGHRSVSWYQQTPGQGLQFLFEYFSETQRNKGNFPGRFSGRQFSNSRSEMNVSTLELGDSALYLCASSLGSGLWDEQYFGPGTRLTVT.

This clonotype was seen repeatedly, ten times or more. The chain combines TRBV18 with TRBJ2-1, with unresolved D. CDR1 is KGHSH, CDR2 LQKENI, per germline. The germline V and J ends were trimmed by 2 bases and 12 bases, with 14 bases remaining between them. There are 13 residues in the CDR3. The DNA of the CDR3 is TGTGCCAGCTCACCAACCGACGGAGCTTCGCAGTTCTTC. This sequence encodes CASSPTDGASQFF.

In this sample, this clonotype turned up a few times. The chain combines TRBV6-1 with TRBJ2-1; the D is unclear. V shed 6 bases and J shed 5 bases, with 8 bases lying between them. CDR3 length equals 12 residues. Looked up from germline, CDR1 is MNHNS and CDR2 is SASEGT. In DNA form, the CDR3 reads TGTGCCAGCAGCCTGCGGAACAATGAGCAGTTCTTC. Encoded protein: CASSLRNNEQFF.

This clonotype was picked up many times. V is TRBV7-2 and J is TRBJ2-7; no definite D call. CDR1 and CDR2 (germline): SGHTA, FQGNSA. Deletions cut 5 bases from V and 3 bases from J, with 11 bases between. The CDR3 totals 13 residues. The CDR3 region has the DNA TGTGCCAGCAGCCCCTGGCCCAGCTACGAGCAGTACTTC. Translating it yields CASSPWPSYEQYF.

On this clonotype itself: The junction differs from germline at one of its ends, possibly a read error. The V and J genes are TRBV7-9 and TRBJ2-7; 13 bases agree with TRBD2. This CDR3 is built from 15 residues. The germline V gene has CDR1 SEHNR and CDR2 FQNEAQ (reference sequence). The CDR3 spells CVSSYAGLAGTEQYF. CDR3 DNA sequence: TGTGTCAGCAGCTATGCGGGACTAGCGGGAACCGAGCAGTACTTC.

There are many counts of this clonotype. CDR3 region: CASSLATGSLYEQYF. CDR3 bases: TGTGCCAGCAGCTTGGCGACAGGGTCTCTCTACGAGCAGTACTTC. The genes are TRBV7-9 and TRBJ2-7; 7 nucleotides align to TRBD1. Germline CDR1 is SEHNR and CDR2 is FQNEAQ (reference sequence). The CDR3 length is 15 residues. V shed 3 bases and J 3 bases; nucleotides not matched to a gene: 8.